These 9 T cell receptor beta chains originate from one sample sequenced in a study of response to subunit inactivated influenza vaccine. MiXCR, applied by TCRdb to the RT-PCR reads, yields one record per CDR3 protein. The sample comprises fewer than 400,000 distinct CDR3 sequences, roughly 22% of which are singletons, and 9.5% to 13% rests with the top ten. The specimen was PBMCs from blood, collected 21 months after vaccination. The receptors were gathered from a man in his fifties or sixties who received an inactivated influenza vaccine.

A few counts support this clonotype. V is TRBV14 and J is TRBJ2-2; D is undetermined. Germline CDR1 is SGHDN and CDR2 is FVKESK. This CDR3 has 16 amino acids. The ends were cut back, 5 bases at V and 0 bases at J, with 13 bases in the middle. CDR3 sequence reads: CASSKAGRANTGELFF. The DNA of the CDR3 is TGTGCCAGCAGCAAAGCAGGCCGCGCGAACACCGGGGAGCTGTTTTTT.

The rearrangement links TRBV24-1 to TRBJ2-1; D gene uncertain. This CDR3 comprises 13 residues. V lost 9 bases and J 0 bases, leaving 8 bases between the germline ends. Germline V gene data show CDR1 as KGHDR and CDR2 as SFDVKD. The CDR3 coding sequence is TGTGCCACCTCGTGGAGCTCCTACAATGAGCAGTTCTTC. Translated, it gives CATSWSSYNEQFF.

This sequence joins TRBV6-4 and TRBJ1-5; D is unresolved. Germline CDR1 and CDR2: MRHNA and SNTAGT. V gave up 6 bases and J gave up 2 bases, with 14 bases separating them. This CDR3 has 15 residues. CDR3 region: CASRPEGSGNQPQHF. CDR3 DNA sequence: TGTGCCAGCAGACCGGAGGGATCGGGCAATCAGCCCCAGCATTTT.

A few counts support this clonotype. V usage is TRBV7-8 and J usage is TRBJ1-4; D remains unclear. Germline assignment: CDR1 SGHVS and CDR2 FQNEAQ. Trimming took off 5 bases at V and 5 bases at J, with 12 bases between the two ends. The CDR3 totals 14 residues. CDR3 sequence (DNA): TGTGCCAGCAGCGTACGCCACCCGAATGAAAAACTGTTTTTT. Translating it yields CASSVRHPNEKLFF.

The V gene is TRBV5-1, the J gene TRBJ2-5; tentative D call: TRBD1 (5 bases). The V gene's germline CDR1 is SGHRS and CDR2 YFSETQ. The germline V and J ends were trimmed by 1 base and 10 bases, with 14 bases remaining between them. The CDR3 has 13 residues. Written as DNA, the CDR3 is TGCGCCAGCAGCTTGAGGGTTCAAGACAGCCAGTACTTC. Translating it yields CASSLRVQDSQYF.

The chain carries TRBV5-6 and TRBJ2-7, with 9 bases fitting TRBD2. CDR3 size: 17 residues. From germline, CDR1 is SGHDT and CDR2 YYEEEE. After removal of 5 bases from V and 5 bases from J, the junction contained 17 bases not matched to a gene. The CDR3 nucleotides are TGTGCCAGCAGTTTACCGGGACAGTGGACTAGCGTCGACGAGCAGTACTTC. Protein sequence: CASSLPGQWTSVDEQYF.

This clonotype has just one count. The V gene is TRBV5-5, the J gene TRBJ2-3; 7 bases are a match to TRBD2. Germline V gene sequence: CDR1 SGHKS, CDR2 YYEKEE (reference sequence). The CDR3 contains 15 residues. With 4 bases clipped from V and 4 bases from J, the junction kept 9 bases outside the gene matches. The CDR3 loop is CASSRGAGVADTQYF. The DNA of the CDR3 is TGTGCCAGCAGCCGAGGGGCGGGGGTGGCAGATACGCAGTATTTT.

V usage is TRBV6-5 and J usage is TRBJ1-2, with D possibly being TRBD1 (6 bases). The CDR3 is made up of 11 amino acids. Deletions cut 8 bases from V and 8 bases from J, with 12 bases between. Germline loops: CDR1 MNHEY, CDR2 SVGAGI. The CDR3, as DNA: TGTGCCAGCGGCTTAGACAGGGGCTACACCTTC. Amino acid sequence: CASGLDRGYTF.

This clonotype was observed a few times. V usage is TRBV6-2 or TRBV6-3 and J usage is TRBJ1-2; unclear D gene. The CDR3 is 13 amino acids. Germline V CDR1 and CDR2: MNHEY, SVGEGT. Trimming removed 1 base at V and 4 bases at J, with 7 bases between. The CDR3 sequence: CASSYFGGYGYTF. The DNA for the CDR3 is TGTGCCAGCAGTTACTTTGGAGGCTATGGCTACACCTTC.